This T cell receptor beta chain was identified during a study of blood T cell repertoires in COVID-19. Study at large: COVID-19 samples, acute and convalescent, were from the United States, Italy and Spain. From T cells, B-cell-depleted T cells, or PBMCs came the material, which was cDNA or gDNA.

V was trimmed by 8 bases and J by 4 bases, leaving 11 bases between them. This CDR3 has 12 residues. CDR1 is MNHEY and CDR2 is SVGAGI in the germline V gene. Under the authors' procedure: For nucleated cells, counts were estimated from reference gene primer amplification. Data came from immunoSEQ multiplex PCR; TCRdb stores just in-frame clones and leaves some out. V, J and clone size are taken as reported in that table, and D and trimming were inferred from the DNA itself. Among under 150,000 clones listed, almost 85% were seen once. The receptor comes from a human donor in a cohort sampled during active COVID-19. This chain connects TRBV6-5 to TRBJ1-2, with D perhaps TRBD1 (6 bases). The sequenced sample was peripheral blood. This CDR3 is CASDRWGYGYTF. CDR3 bases: TGTGCCAGCGACAGGTGGGGCTATGGCTACACCTTC.